What follows is one T cell receptor beta chain and its context. Some clones are missing from TCRdb's copy, which holds only in-frame ones; the method was immunoSEQ multiplex PCR. The sample lists approximately 130,000 clones; roughly 85% were seen once. This sample stems from a study of T cell responses to AZD1222 COVID-19 vaccine. V lost 3 bases, J lost 3 bases, and 19 bases stayed unmatched. Germline CDR1 and CDR2: SGHRS and YFSETQ. The CDR3 has 21 residues. The rearrangement uses TRBV5-1 and TRBJ2-6, with 9 bases lining up with TRBD1. The material was peripheral blood, obtained 28 days after the second dose of the MenACWY control vaccine. This receptor was obtained from an adult who received the MenACWY meningococcal vaccine as a control. In nucleotides, the CDR3 is TGCGCCAGCAGCTCTCCGGCACAGGGGGCGCATCAGCAAAGTGGGGCCAACGTCCTGACTTTC. Protein: CASSSPAQGAHQQSGANVLTF.